The clone carrying this T cell receptor (beta chain) was observed many times. Library preparation (for TCRbeta) was performed with unique molecular identifiers. Each CDR3 protein gets one entry after TCRdb re-called the PCR reads with MiXCR. This sample has about 690,000 distinct CDR3 sequences, with 15% to 20% found just once. This specimen belongs to a study of T-cell reconstitution after alpha-beta-depleted transplantation in children. This specimen consisted of PBMCs from the stem cell graft donor, obtained from the stem cell graft. The receptor was derived from a human donor who donated a stem cell graft to a child with acute myeloid leukemia.

The chain's CDR3 is CSVGQGRGYTF. CDR3 nucleotide sequence: TGCAGCGTGGGACAGGGCCGCGGCTACACCTTC. J is TRBJ1-2 and V is TRBV29-1; 9 positions agree with TRBD1. CDR3 size: 11 residues. Germline V lookup: CDR1 SQVTM, CDR2 ANQGSEA. Trimming cost V 6 bases and J 8 bases; bases outside gene matches: 4.